This TCR beta chain was retrieved from a study of monozygotic twins with inflammatory bowel disease. CDR1 and CDR2 from the germline V gene are MNHNS and SASEGT. The CDR3 consists of 12 residues. General study findings and limits: In the analysis, different T cell subtypes could not be told apart.

Reanalyzing the 5' RACE reads, TCRdb keeps one entry per CDR3 protein, without DNA. The sample data list fewer than 550,000 distinct CDR3 sequences. As concerns this clonotype: The antigen is undetermined.

The specimen sequenced was blood. The sequence derives from a human donor with ulcerative colitis or Crohn's disease, or a healthy co-twin of an affected twin (not recorded which). The chain has TRBV6-1 and TRBJ1-1; the TCRdb call, TRBD1, lacks DNA for checking. The chain's CDR3 is CASSGRDLEAFF.